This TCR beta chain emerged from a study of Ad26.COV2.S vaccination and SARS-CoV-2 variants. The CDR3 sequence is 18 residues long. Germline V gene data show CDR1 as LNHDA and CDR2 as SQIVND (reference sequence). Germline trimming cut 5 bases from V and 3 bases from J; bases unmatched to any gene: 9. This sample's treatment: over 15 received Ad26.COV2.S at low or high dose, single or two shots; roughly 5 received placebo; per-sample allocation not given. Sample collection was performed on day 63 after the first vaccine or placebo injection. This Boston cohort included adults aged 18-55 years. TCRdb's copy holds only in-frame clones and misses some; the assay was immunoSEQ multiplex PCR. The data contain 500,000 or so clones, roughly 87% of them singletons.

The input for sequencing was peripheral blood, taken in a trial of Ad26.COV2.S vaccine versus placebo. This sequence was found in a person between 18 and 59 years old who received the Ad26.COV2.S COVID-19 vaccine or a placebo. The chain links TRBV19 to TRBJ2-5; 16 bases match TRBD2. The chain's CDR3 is CASSRTGTSGRAEETQYF. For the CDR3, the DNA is TGTGCCAGTAGTCGAACCGGGACTAGCGGGAGGGCCGAAGAGACCCAGTACTTC.